This TCR beta chain was sequenced for a study of technical replicates of blood from several donors. The CDR3 is 14 amino acids. Trimming stripped 0 bases from V and 8 bases from J, with 13 bases between. Germline V lookup: CDR1 MNHEY, CDR2 SVGAGI. Assay: immunoSEQ multiplex PCR; the TCRdb copy retains only in-frame clones and omits some. Among approximately 73,000 clones listed, approximately 95% were seen once. The rearrangement links TRBV6-5 to TRBJ1-2; maybe TRBD1 (6 bases). The origin of this receptor is a human donor in good health. The source material was T cells isolated from PBMCs. The CDR3 nucleotides are TGTGCCAGCAGTTACTCGCCCAGGGGATACGGCTACACCTTC. Translating gives CASSYSPRGYGYTF.